This TCR beta chain was recovered during a study of cytomegalovirus exposure and HLA in healthy donors. Whole-study findings and limits: There were some V segments, including TRBV6-2 and TRBV6-3, excluded as indistinguishable.

This CDR3 spans 15 amino acids. Germline CDR1 reads SQVTM; CDR2 reads ANQGSEA. V was trimmed by 2 bases and J by 4 bases, leaving 17 bases between them. The primer mix had 60 Vbeta and 13 Jbeta primers. The data were produced by immunoSEQ multiplex PCR, yet TCRdb's version contains in-frame clones alone and is incomplete. The sample includes about 70,000 clones, around 87% of them seen just once. Worth noting for this clone: Its antigen is currently unknown.

The chain has TRBV29-1 and TRBJ1-2; no clear D. This receptor was taken from a woman in her 30s in good health and CMV-seropositive. Sequenced input: PBMCs. This chain's CDR3 is CSVEKVLPEGYGYTF. CDR3 nucleotides: TGCAGCGTTGAAAAGGTCCTGCCTGAGGGCTATGGCTACACCTTC.